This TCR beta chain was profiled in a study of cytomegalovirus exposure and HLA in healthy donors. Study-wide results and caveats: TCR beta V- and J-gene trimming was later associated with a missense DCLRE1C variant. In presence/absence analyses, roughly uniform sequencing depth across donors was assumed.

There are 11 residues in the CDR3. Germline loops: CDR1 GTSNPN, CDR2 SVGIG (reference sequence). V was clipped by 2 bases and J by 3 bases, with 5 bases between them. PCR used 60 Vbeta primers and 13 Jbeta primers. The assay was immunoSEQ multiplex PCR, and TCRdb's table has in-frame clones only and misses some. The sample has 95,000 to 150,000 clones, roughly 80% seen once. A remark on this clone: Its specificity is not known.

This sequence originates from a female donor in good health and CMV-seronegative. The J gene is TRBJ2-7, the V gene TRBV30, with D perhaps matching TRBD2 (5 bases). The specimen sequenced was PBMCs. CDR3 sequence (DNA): TGTGCCTGGAGTACTAGCTACGAGCAGTACTTC. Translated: CAWSTSYEQYF.